Listed here are 25 T cell receptor beta chains from one sample, sequenced in a study of shared clonotypes between healthy human individuals. Generated by immunoSEQ multiplex PCR, the TCRdb table keeps only in-frame clones and is missing some. The table lists more than 500,000 clones, around 96% of them singletons, with approximately 0.11% in the top ten. CD45RO-negative, CCR7-selected cells formed the naive CD8 fraction, which excluded terminally differentiated effector memory CD45RA+ cells. The sample was naive CD8+ T cells sorted from blood. These receptors originate from a woman aged 25-40 years in good health.

This chain joins TRBV13 and TRBJ2-3; D unresolved. Between the trimmed V and J ends, which lost 3 bases and 6 bases, there was a span of 10 bases. Germline V lookup: CDR1 PRHDT, CDR2 FYEKMQ (reference sequence). The CDR3 is made up of 13 amino acids. CDR3 loop: CASSFPPEDTQYF. CDR3 sequence (DNA): TGTGCCAGCAGCTTTCCCCCCGAGGATACGCAGTATTTT.

The CDR3 here is CAAGLNYEQYF. The CDR3 DNA is TGTGCGGCGGGACTTAACTACGAGCAGTACTTC. The V gene is TRBV28, the J gene TRBJ2-7, with TRBD2 as a possible D gene (6 bases). CDR1 is MDHEN, CDR2 SYDVKM, per germline. The CDR3 is made up of 11 amino acids.

This clone has a single count. The V and J genes are TRBV6-1 and TRBJ2-7; D is tentatively TRBD1 or TRBD2 (5 bases each). The length of the CDR3 is 14 residues. CDR1 MNHNS and CDR2 SASEGT come from the germline V gene. Deletions cut 2 bases from V and 3 bases from J, with 11 bases between. DNA of the CDR3: TGTGCCAGCAGTGAACTGGGACGGGGCTACGAGCAGTACTTC. It is translated as CASSELGRGYEQYF.

V usage is TRBV19 and J usage is TRBJ1-5; possibly TRBD1 for D (6 bases). The CDR3 consists of 16 residues. CDR1 is LNHDA and CDR2 is SQIVND in the germline V gene (reference sequence). V was shortened by 2 bases and J by 2 bases, with 13 bases between the two germline ends. The CDR3 spells CASSINAGGGNQPQHF. DNA for the CDR3: TGTGCCAGTAGTATAAATGCGGGGGGCGGCAATCAGCCCCAGCATTTT.

The rearrangement links TRBV18 to TRBJ2-7; D gene unclear. Trimming left V 0 bases short and J 2 bases short, with 11 bases between. The CDR3 spans 15 residues. Germline loops: CDR1 KGHSH, CDR2 LQKENI. CDR3 nucleotides: TGTGCCAGCTCACCACCTTCCGGGCACCCCTACGAGCAGTACTTC. This sequence encodes CASSPPSGHPYEQYF. The full variable domain, completed using reference TRBV18 and TRBJ2-7, is NAGVMQNPRHLVRRRGQEARLRCSPMKGHSHVYWYRQLPEEGLKFMVYLQKENIIDESGMPKERFSAEFPKEGPSILRIQQVVRGDSAAYFCASSPPSGHPYEQYFGPGTRLTVT.

In nucleotides, the CDR3 is TGTGCCAGCAGCTTAAAGAACACCATATATTTT. This encodes CASSLKNTIYF. J is TRBJ1-3 and V is TRBV5-4; no definite D call. Trimming pared 2 bases from V and 7 bases from J, leaving 4 bases between. The germline gives CDR1 SGHNT, CDR2 YYREEE (reference sequence). This CDR3 has 11 residues.

This clone was seen a single time. The chain is built from TRBV5-5 and TRBJ2-7; D is unclear. The V gene lost 3 bases and the J gene lost 1 base, with 5 bases spanning the gap. Germline values: CDR1 SGHKS, CDR2 YYEKEE (reference sequence). The CDR3 extends over 12 amino acids. In DNA, the CDR3 is TGTGCCAGCAGCTCTAATTCCTACGAGCAGTACTTC. Protein sequence: CASSSNSYEQYF.

The chain joins TRBV10-3 to TRBJ2-7, with D possibly being TRBD1 (6 bases). V lost 10 bases to trimming and J lost 6 bases, with 22 bases between them. CDR3 length: 14 amino acids. Per germline, CDR1 ENHRY and CDR2 SYGVKD. Here the CDR3 reads CATWGPRDGGEQYF. In DNA form, the CDR3 reads TGTGCCACCTGGGGGCCCAGGGATGGTGGCGAGCAGTACTTC.

This sequence joins TRBV2 and TRBJ2-7; 9 nucleotides agree with TRBD1. This CDR3 contains 16 residues. Per the germline V gene, CDR1 is SNHLY and CDR2 is FYNNEI. The junction had 9 bases not matched to a gene; V was cut back by 3 bases and J by 3 bases. This CDR3 is CASSEETGTGHYEQYF. The CDR3 DNA reads as TGTGCCAGCAGTGAGGAGACGGGGACAGGGCACTACGAGCAGTACTTC.

This clone was observed once. The chain is built from TRBV19 and TRBJ2-1; D is ambiguous. V was shortened by 3 bases and J by 5 bases, with 8 bases between the two germline ends. CDR1 is LNHDA, CDR2 SQIVND, per germline (reference sequence). The CDR3 contains 13 residues. DNA for the CDR3: TGTGCCAGTAGTATTTGGTCGGACAATGAGCAGTTCTTC. This sequence encodes CASSIWSDNEQFF.

The rearrangement uses TRBV4-2 and TRBJ2-1, with D possibly being TRBD1 (5 bases). From germline, CDR1 is LGHNA and CDR2 YNFKEQ. The CDR3 runs to 17 residues. The ends were cut back, 2 bases at V and 8 bases at J, with 22 bases in the middle. As DNA, the CDR3 is TGTGCCAGCAGCCAAATTGCGACGGCAGGGCGTTTCGATGAGCAGTTCTTC. Translation: CASSQIATAGRFDEQFF.

This chain joins TRBV28 and TRBJ2-6; D is unclear. This CDR3 region has 14 residues. Germline V gene lookup returns CDR1 MDHEN and CDR2 SYDVKM. Trimming removed 7 bases at V and 0 bases at J, with 7 bases between. The DNA of the CDR3 is TGTGCCAGCATGGATAGCTCTGGGGCCAACGTCCTGACTTTC. Translation gives CASMDSSGANVLTF.

V gene TRBV27 combines with J gene TRBJ2-7; maybe TRBD2 (6 bases). The germline CDR1 and CDR2 sequences are MNHEY and SMNVEV (reference sequence). There are 15 residues in the CDR3. The V end was cut by 6 bases, the J end by 4 bases, with 19 bases between. For the CDR3, the DNA is TGTGCCAGCAGACTATTTGGGGGGAGGTTTTACGAGCAGTACTTC. Amino acid sequence: CASRLFGGRFYEQYF.

The chain employs TRBV27 and TRBJ1-2, with a tentative D call TRBD1 (6 bases). V gave up 0 bases and J gave up 7 bases, with 18 bases separating them. CDR3 length equals 16 residues. CDR1 MNHEY and CDR2 SMNVEV come from the germline V gene (reference sequence). This chain's CDR3 is CASSLSSQGRIFGYTF. CDR3 in DNA: TGTGCCAGCAGTTTATCGTCGCAGGGGAGAATCTTTGGCTACACCTTC.

This rearrangement joins TRBV7-9 to TRBJ2-5, with a tentative D call TRBD1 (6 bases). Germline CDR1 and CDR2: SEHNR and FQNEAQ (reference sequence). CDR3 length: 14 amino acids. With 9 bases removed from V and 6 bases from J, the gap between germline ends came to 20 bases. CDR3 nucleotides: TGTGCCAGTCAGGCCCCGGGCAGGGGAAAGACCCAGTACTTC. Translation: CASQAPGRGKTQYF.

The J gene is TRBJ2-7, the V gene TRBV6-1; 7 bases agree with TRBD1. The germline gives CDR1 MNHNS, CDR2 SASEGT. CDR3 length: 13 residues. Germline trimming cut 4 bases from V and 2 bases from J; bases unmatched to any gene: 2. The chain's CDR3 is CASSAGQTYEQYF. The DNA of the CDR3 is TGTGCCAGCAGTGCGGGACAGACCTACGAGCAGTACTTC.

The rearrangement links TRBV4-1 to TRBJ2-1, with 9 positions matching TRBD1. The CDR3 runs to 15 residues. The germline gives CDR1 MGHRA, CDR2 YSYEKL. Trimming cost V 2 bases and J 3 bases; bases outside gene matches: 2. CDR3 protein: CASSQNRGHYNEQFF. The CDR3 region has the DNA TGCGCCAGCAGCCAAAACAGGGGGCACTACAATGAGCAGTTCTTC.

The rearrangement joins TRBV9 to TRBJ2-1; 10 nucleotides agree with TRBD2. Germline trimming cut 4 bases from V and 4 bases from J; bases unmatched to any gene: 5. Germline CDR1 reads SGDLS; CDR2 reads YYNGEE. This CDR3 is built from 15 residues. Written as DNA, the CDR3 is TGTGCCAGCAGCCAAACTAGCGGGACTTACAATGAGCAGTTCTTC. Encoded protein: CASSQTSGTYNEQFF.

This chain uses TRBV6-5 with TRBJ1-1; 8 bases are a match to TRBD1. The CDR3 is 14 amino acids. Germline V lookup: CDR1 MNHEY, CDR2 SVGAGI. With V trimmed by 7 bases and J by 0 bases, 4 bases remained unmatched. In DNA, the CDR3 is TGTGCCAGCACCCACAGGGGGTTGAACACTGAAGCTTTCTTT. Its protein product is CASTHRGLNTEAFF.

This clone was recorded once. The rearrangement links TRBV19 to TRBJ2-5, with TRBD1 matching 8 bases. The closer fit of TRBJ2-7 to the DNA end suggests the J call may be wrong. The CDR3 runs 14 residues. Germline CDR1 and CDR2: LNHDA and SQIVND (reference sequence). The CDR3 sequence: CASKAGQGAYEQYF. Written as DNA, the CDR3 is TGTGCCAGTAAGGCTGGGCAGGGGGCTTACGAGCAGTACTTC.

The chain has TRBV30 and TRBJ1-5; D uncertain. V lost 4 bases to trimming and J lost 7 bases, with 14 bases between them. The CDR3 spans 13 residues. Germline CDR1 GTSNPN, CDR2 SVGIG (reference sequence). CDR3 in DNA: TGTGCCTGGAATTTGGGTTCCGGGCAGCCCCAGCATTTT. Encoded protein: CAWNLGSGQPQHF.

As regards this clone: This same CDR3 is encoded by further DNA sequences in the sample. The V and J genes are TRBV11-3 and TRBJ1-1, with D unresolved. The CDR3 loop spans 11 amino acids. Germline V gives CDR1 SGHNT, CDR2 YENEEA. With 1 base removed from V and 8 bases from J, the gap between germline ends came to 5 bases. CDR3 region: CASSLGGEAFF. CDR3 nucleotide sequence: TGTGCCAGCAGCTTAGGCGGAGAAGCTTTCTTT. The variable domain in full, completed from reference TRBV11-3 and TRBJ1-1, reads EAGVVQSPRYKIIEKKQPVAFWCNPISGHNTLYWYLQNLGQGPELLIRYENEEAVDDSQLPKDRFSAERLKGVDSTLKIQPAELGDSAVYLCASSLGGEAFFGQGTRLTVV.

The gene calls are TRBV6-1 and TRBJ2-7; 10 bases are shared with TRBD2. CDR1 and CDR2 (germline): MNHNS, SASEGT. The V segment lost 2 bases and the J segment 4 bases; nucleotides outside the gene matches: 8. The CDR3 extends over 16 amino acids. In DNA, the CDR3 is TGTGCCAGCAGTGAAACGCGAGCGGGAGGGTGGTACGAGCAGTACTTC. It specifies CASSETRAGGWYEQYF.

This clone was seen only once. The rearrangement uses TRBV29-1 and TRBJ1-2, with a weak D call TRBD1 (5 bases). Germline V gene sequence: CDR1 SQVTM, CDR2 ANQGSEA. V was shortened by 7 bases and J by 4 bases, with 10 bases between the two germline ends. The CDR3 has 11 amino acids. The CDR3 DNA reads as TGCAGCGCTGTGACAGCCTATGGCTACACCTTC. Its protein product is CSAVTAYGYTF.

The chain couples TRBV30 to TRBJ2-1; possible D gene TRBD2, 7 bases. V was pared by 0 bases and J by 4 bases, with 13 bases between. This CDR3 contains 15 residues. The germline V gene encodes CDR1 GTSNPN and CDR2 SVGIG (reference sequence). CDR3 protein: CAWSVRGAGYNEQFF. CDR3 nucleotides: TGTGCCTGGAGTGTACGGGGGGCAGGATACAATGAGCAGTTCTTC. The full variable domain, with the rest looked up from reference TRBV30 and TRBJ2-1, is SQTIHQWPATLVQPVGSPLSLECTVEGTSNPNLYWYRQAAGRGLQLLFYSVGIGQISSEVPQNLSASRPQDRQFILSSKKLLLSDSGFYLCAWSVRGAGYNEQFFGPGTRLTVL.